This TCR beta chain comes out of a study of T cell responses to AZD1222 COVID-19 vaccine (dated by TCRdb to the early 2020s). Notes on the research overall: AZD1222 recipients given second doses at about 4 weeks or at about 12 weeks were pooled, since spike-specific TCR depth and breadth were not found to differ between the two schedules. TCR sequencing covered over 230 trial participants: 207 given two doses of AZD1222 and approximately 26 given two doses of MenACWY control vaccine. Trial participants were enrolled by age into subgroups of 18-55, 56-69 and 70-plus years, and about 150, 27 and 61 TCR-sequenced participants, respectively, were included in these subgroups.

Interpreted using the paper, the time point label stands for: baseline before first vaccination. Vaccinee samples came from UK trials COV001 and COV002, including a single-blind randomized controlled phase 2/3 trial of AZD1222 (ChAdOx1 nCoV-19) in healthy adults. Trial participant PBMC samples were collected at day 0 and day 28 after the second dose for TCRbeta chain sequencing. Notes on this clone: Its cognate antigen has yet to be identified. No base quality values were provided; no much bigger clone lies one nucleotide off.

Inclusive of the bounding cysteine and phenylalanine, the CDR3 is 16 residues long. The kept DNA is CDR3 alone, 48 bases in frame from the first base. Via the germline V gene, CDR1 is SNHLY and CDR2 FYNNEI. V ends up 2 bases short and J 7 bases short, with an unmatched junction base count of 5. Beyond this particular receptor, the publication reports: A significant rise in spike-specific TCR breadth and depth was observed after two AZD1222 doses relative to day 0 and relative to MenACWY recipients. The whole spike protein was spanned by vaccine-associated CD4 TCRs, and dominant responses were seen in regions 160-218 and 743-854. Because no samples from the day 14 peak response were available, repertoires could be characterized only after the peak T cell response. In the small 56-69-year group, the increase in depth fell short of significance, most likely because of low power. Participants were mostly white British and included more females than males, and it was suggested by the authors that clonal diversity may have been underestimated. Nearly half of unique spike-specific TCRs reportedly recognized epitopes outside regions mutated in the B.1.351 and B.1.1.7 variants. Only five to seven AZD1222 recipients were SARS-CoV-2 seropositive at baseline, limiting conclusions about previously exposed vaccinees.

The CDR3 regions of human TCRbeta chains were analyzed by immunosequencing. The paper's processing steps were these. TCRs in the repertoires were matched against a reference library of SARS-CoV-2-specific TCRs that had been generated with the MIRA antigen-specificity platform. Breadth was defined as the fraction of unique TCRs that were SARS-CoV-2-associated, and depth was defined as the fraction of total T cells that were SARS-CoV-2-associated. Each spike-specific TCR was assigned to its reactive spike region and to a CD4 or CD8 class using the MIRA data. Log10-transformed breadth and depth values were compared by one-way ANOVA with Sidak's multiple comparisons tests. TCRdb provides this immuneACCESS table in a form limited to in-frame rearrangements. Some clones are lacking; in checked studies, under half of them reflect an unresolved V gene, and why the rest are absent is not known. V and J calls and clone size are as listed in that table; D and trimming were resolved from the DNA. This sample gives 100,000 to 110,000 clones in total; around 90% of them show up just once. The top ten clonotypes cover 1.7% of the sample.

This TCR derives from an adult in good health. Rearrangement joined TRBV2 to TRBJ2-1; a stretch of 13 junction bases matches TRBD2. This specimen was peripheral blood, taken on day 0 of AZD1222 vaccination. The CDR3 loop reads CASSEYRLAGGNEQFF. The nucleotides read TGTGCCAGCAGTGAATATCGACTAGCGGGAGGAAATGAGCAGTTCTTC.